The 8 T cell receptor beta chains in this list originate from one sample, sequenced in a study of human T cells and chemical hapten exposure. Indicated time point: patch test 2, 6 weeks after DPC sensitization. The treatment denotes: therapeutic diphenylcyclopropenone sensitization with weekly scalp DPC. One entry per CDR3 protein, called by TCRdb with MiXCR from the RACE reads. The sample includes about 73,000 distinct CDR3 sequences, 8.5% of them seen just once. The specimen comprised whole blood, sampled in connection with sensitization to the hapten diphenylcyclopropenone (DPC). The receptors stem from a woman between 50 and 59 years old with alopecia areata. Some clones in this sample may be carry-over from other donors' samples.

This clonotype was picked up many times. This chain links TRBV7-2 with TRBJ2-7, with a possible D match to TRBD2 (5 bases). V lost 7 bases and J lost 0, with 16 bases in between. CDR1 is SGHTA, CDR2 FQGNSA, per germline. The CDR3 runs 15 residues. The CDR3 sequence is CASTRTELHSYEQYF. Written as DNA, the CDR3 is TGTGCCAGCACCAGGACTGAGTTACACTCCTACGAGCAGTACTTC. The full variable domain, its missing parts supplied by reference TRBV7-2 and TRBJ2-7, is GAGVSQSPSNKVTEKGKDVELRCDPISGHTALYWYRQSLGQGLEFLIYFQGNSAPDKSGLPSDRFSAERTGGSVSTLTIQRTQQEDSAVYLCASTRTELHSYEQYFGPGTRLTVT.

This clonotype was found a few times. V and J are TRBV20-1 and TRBJ1-1, with D uncertain. V gave up 2 bases and J gave up 3 bases, with 7 bases separating them. CDR3 length: 12 residues. Germline CDR1 DFQATT, CDR2 SNEGSKA (reference sequence). CDR3: CSARWLDTEAFF. The CDR3, as DNA: TGCAGTGCTAGATGGCTGGACACTGAAGCTTTCTTT.

There are a few counts of this clonotype. The chain is built from TRBV19 and TRBJ1-4, with TRBD1 identical over 8 bases. The ends lost 5 bases at V and 0 bases at J; junction bases unmatched: 2. Germline CDR1 LNHDA, CDR2 SQIVND (reference sequence). This CDR3 is built from 15 residues. The CDR3 DNA is TGTGCCAGTAGTGGACAGGGTGCAACTAATGAAAAACTGTTTTTT. It translates to CASSGQGATNEKLFF.

There are many counts of this clonotype. The gene calls are TRBV20-1 and TRBJ2-3; D unresolved. This CDR3 comprises 16 residues. The V and J ends lost 1 base and 4 bases respectively, with 18 bases between them. Per the germline V gene, CDR1 is DFQATT and CDR2 is SNEGSKA (reference sequence). In DNA form, the CDR3 reads TGCAGTGCTAGAGGGGTAGAGTCGGCACTTTCAGATACGCAGTATTTT. Encoded protein: CSARGVESALSDTQYF.

This clonotype was found many times. The chain couples TRBV20-1 to TRBJ2-5; 12 bases align to TRBD2. The CDR3 contains 15 residues. Germline CDR1 and CDR2: DFQATT and SNEGSKA (reference sequence). V shed 5 bases and J 5 bases; nucleotides not matched to a gene: 9. The CDR3 nucleotides are TGCAGTGCTGCCGAGGGACTAGCGGGTTGGGAGACCCAGTACTTC. It specifies CSAAEGLAGWETQYF.

V gene TRBV20-1 combines with J gene TRBJ1-2; 12 nucleotides align to TRBD1. The V and J ends lost 2 bases and 6 bases, in that order; junction bases with no gene match: 7. The CDR3 is 15 residues long. Germline V CDR1 and CDR2: DFQATT, SNEGSKA (reference sequence). DNA of the CDR3: TGCAGTGCTAGACCGGGACAGGGGGCTTACGATGGCTACACCTTC. As protein: CSARPGQGAYDGYTF.

This clonotype has more than one count but fewer than ten. The V gene is TRBV7-9, the J gene TRBJ1-2; possibly TRBD1 for D (5 bases). CDR3 length equals 14 residues. CDR1 and CDR2 (germline): SEHNR, FQNEAQ (reference sequence). V lost 7 bases and J lost 2, with 14 bases in between. DNA for the CDR3: TGTGCCAGCAACGAACCGGGACGGAACTATGGCTACACCTTC. Encoded protein: CASNEPGRNYGYTF. The full variable domain, its missing parts supplied by reference TRBV7-9 and TRBJ1-2, is DTGVSQNPRHKITKRGQNVTFRCDPISEHNRLYWYRQTLGQGPEFLTYFQNEAQLEKSRLLSDRFSAERPKGSFSTLEIQRTEQGDSAMYLCASNEPGRNYGYTFGSGTRLTVV.

The chain combines TRBV19 with TRBJ1-1; the D gene is possibly TRBD1 (5 bases). Germline V CDR1 and CDR2: LNHDA, SQIVND (reference sequence). The CDR3 length is 13 residues. The V end lost 6 bases, the J end lost 4 bases, and 12 bases lay between the germline ends. Here the CDR3 reads CASREYGGTEAFF. The CDR3 bases are TGTGCCAGTAGAGAATATGGGGGCACTGAAGCTTTCTTT.